This TCR beta chain was found in a study of identical twins. Study-level findings and limits: Abundant cord blood beta clonotypes carried fewer insertions; memory repertoires showed none.

Template switching added a universal primer site; cDNA carried unique molecular identifiers. TCRdb called the 5' RACE reads again in MiXCR, with one record for every CDR3 protein. There are a few hundred thousand distinct CDR3 sequences in the sample; roughly 13% occur only once, and 0.98% lies in the top ten. This CDR3 region has 13 residues. V was trimmed by 4 bases and J by 3 bases, leaving 13 bases between them. The germline gives CDR1 SQVTM, CDR2 ANQGSEA. The table lists this clonotype with many counts. Its antigen remains unknown. These data were also reused for a study on yellow fever vaccine responses in identical twins.

The sequence derives from a woman aged 18-29 years in good health. Sequencing input: CD4+ T cells sorted from blood. This rearrangement joins TRBV29-1 to TRBJ2-7, with D possibly being TRBD1 (5 bases). The CDR3 DNA reads TGCAGCGTTGGGGAAGGTCAGGGCTACGAGCAGTACTTC. Residues: CSVGEGQGYEQYF.